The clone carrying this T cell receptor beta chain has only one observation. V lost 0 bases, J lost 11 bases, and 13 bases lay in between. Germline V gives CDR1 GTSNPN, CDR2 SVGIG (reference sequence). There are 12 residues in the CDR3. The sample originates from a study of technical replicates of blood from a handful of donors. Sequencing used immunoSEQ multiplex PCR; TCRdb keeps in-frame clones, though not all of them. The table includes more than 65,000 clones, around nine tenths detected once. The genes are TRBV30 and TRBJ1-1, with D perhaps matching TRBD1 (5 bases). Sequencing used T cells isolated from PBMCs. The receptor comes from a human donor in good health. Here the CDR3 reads CAWSVWPGKAFF. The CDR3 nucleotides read TGTGCCTGGAGTGTATGGCCAGGGAAGGCTTTCTTT.